This passage covers 15 T cell receptor beta chains from one sample sequenced in a study of T-cell memory formation after mild COVID-19. TCRdb re-analysed the 5' RACE reads in MiXCR, keeping a single row per CDR3 protein. Of some 150,000 distinct CDR3 sequences listed, about 14% are singletons. Material: PBMCs or a T cell subset sorted from them (not recorded which). These receptors were collected from an adult woman who had mild COVID-19 (a few samples of this study predate the infection). Cell type and time point are not known.

In its sample, this clonotype was seen a few times. This rearrangement joins TRBV12-3 or TRBV12-4 to TRBJ2-3; tentatively, D is TRBD2 (6 bases). V lost 5 bases, J lost 6 bases, and 12 bases lay in between. The CDR3 runs to 13 residues. CDR3 DNA: TGTGCCAGCAGTCCGGGACTGCTGGATACGCAGTATTTT. Translated: CASSPGLLDTQYF.

This chain connects TRBV5-1 to TRBJ1-2, with D tentatively TRBD1 (6 bases). The CDR3 is 15 residues long. The V and J ends lost 4 bases and 9 bases respectively, with 22 bases between them. CDR1 is SGHRS, CDR2 YFSETQ, per germline. The CDR3 region is CASSPPETGPRSYTF. DNA for the CDR3: TGCGCCAGCAGCCCCCCGGAAACAGGGCCGCGTAGCTACACCTTC.

CDR3 protein: CASSLASAGILPEAFF. As DNA, the CDR3 is TGTGCCAGCAGCTTAGCTTCAGCAGGGATTTTGCCTGAAGCTTTCTTT. The chain carries TRBV7-9 and TRBJ1-1, with D perhaps TRBD1 (5 bases). V lost 0 bases to trimming and J lost 6 bases, with 17 bases between them. The CDR3 is 16 amino acids. CDR1 is SEHNR and CDR2 is FQNEAQ in the germline V gene (reference sequence).

This chain links TRBV10-3 with TRBJ2-1; no clear D gene. Germline V CDR1 and CDR2: ENHRY, SYGVKD. V lost 6 bases, J lost 4 bases, and 10 bases lay in between. The CDR3 runs 13 residues. The CDR3 sequence is CAISADRYNEQFF. CDR3 in DNA: TGTGCCATCAGCGCCGACCGGTACAATGAGCAGTTCTTC.

This clonotype was detected many times. The J gene is TRBJ2-7, the V gene TRBV5-5; maybe TRBD2 (6 bases). CDR3 length: 16 amino acids. Germline V gene lookup returns CDR1 SGHKS and CDR2 YYEKEE (reference sequence). V was pared by 4 bases and J by 0 bases, with 17 bases between. CDR3 coding DNA: TGTGCCAGCAGCCTGCCGGGCGGGGAAAGCTCCTACGAGCAGTACTTC. Translation gives CASSLPGGESSYEQYF.

The V gene is TRBV9, the J gene TRBJ1-4; 7 bases fit TRBD1. CDR1 and CDR2 from the germline V gene are SGDLS and YYNGEE. This CDR3 is 14 amino acids long. V lost 3 bases and J lost 7; bases outside the gene matches: 6. Written as DNA, the CDR3 is TGTGCCAGCAGCGCACCAGGGGGGAGTGAAAAACTGTTTTTT. Encoded protein: CASSAPGGSEKLFF.

This clonotype was counted at least ten times. The chain carries TRBV12-3 or TRBV12-4 and TRBJ2-3; no clear D. This CDR3 contains 11 residues. V was pared by 1 base and J by 6 bases, with 2 bases between. The CDR3: CASSLGDTQYF. The CDR3 nucleotides are TGTGCCAGCAGTTTAGGCGATACGCAGTATTTT.

This clonotype has a count of ten or more. This chain uses TRBV29-1 with TRBJ2-1, with D tentatively TRBD2 (5 bases). Deletions cut 2 bases from V and 7 bases from J, with 9 bases between. The CDR3 loop spans 12 amino acids. The V gene's germline CDR1 is SQVTM and CDR2 ANQGSEA. The CDR3 region is CSVEKGVNEQFF. The CDR3 DNA reads TGCAGCGTTGAAAAGGGAGTAAATGAGCAGTTCTTC.

In its sample, this clonotype was seen many times. The chain carries TRBV6-5 and TRBJ2-1; the D gene is possibly TRBD2 (6 bases). Trimming took off 0 bases at V and 7 bases at J, with 10 bases between the two ends. The CDR3 totals 14 residues. Germline values: CDR1 MNHEY, CDR2 SVGAGI. The CDR3 sequence is CASSYSGAGNEQFF. The DNA for the CDR3 is TGTGCCAGCAGTTACTCGGGCGCGGGGAATGAGCAGTTCTTC.

This sequence joins TRBV9 and TRBJ2-1; D may be TRBD1 (6 bases). Looked up from germline, CDR1 is SGDLS and CDR2 is YYNGEE. Trimming stripped 4 bases from V and 0 bases from J, with 17 bases between. The CDR3 has 17 residues. In DNA form, the CDR3 reads TGTGCCAGCAGCACGACGGACAGTATCAGCTCCTACAATGAGCAGTTCTTC. It translates to CASSTTDSISSYNEQFF.

Only a few counts were recorded for this clonotype. This rearrangement joins TRBV29-1 to TRBJ2-3, with 11 bases identical to TRBD2. CDR1 SQVTM and CDR2 ANQGSEA come from the germline V gene. CDR3 length: 14 amino acids. J gave up 4 bases and V 3 bases, and 3 bases lay outside the gene matches. The CDR3 is CSVDQGLAADTQYF. The CDR3 DNA sequence: TGCAGCGTTGACCAGGGACTAGCGGCAGATACGCAGTATTTT.

The J gene is TRBJ2-7, the V gene TRBV5-6; TRBD1 aligns across 7 bases. Losses at the gene ends were 4 bases for V and 0 bases for J; bases not matched to a gene: 7. The CDR3 has 15 amino acids. Germline CDR1 and CDR2: SGHDT and YYEEEE. CDR3 protein: CASSNRGRDSYEQYF. The CDR3 DNA sequence: TGTGCCAGCAGCAACAGGGGAAGAGACTCCTACGAGCAGTACTTC.

The chain has TRBV7-9 and TRBJ1-1; possible D gene TRBD1, 6 bases. The CDR3 runs to 16 residues. The V gene lost 5 bases and the J gene lost 6 bases, with 22 bases spanning the gap. Germline lookup yields CDR1 SEHNR and CDR2 FQNEAQ (reference sequence). CDR3 sequence reads: CASSPRVTGPSAEAFF. The DNA for the CDR3 is TGTGCCAGCAGCCCTCGGGTCACAGGGCCCTCGGCTGAAGCTTTCTTT. Full variable domain (missing parts from reference TRBV7-9 and TRBJ1-1): DTGVSQNPRHKITKRGQNVTFRCDPISEHNRLYWYRQTLGQGPEFLTYFQNEAQLEKSRLLSDRFSAERPKGSFSTLEIQRTEQGDSAMYLCASSPRVTGPSAEAFFGQGTRLTVV.

On this clonotype itself: This may arise from a read error, as a much more abundant clone is one base away. The V call is TRBV7-9, the J call TRBJ2-7, with D unclear. Trimming cost V 3 bases and J 6 bases, with 12 bases left between them. The germline V gene has CDR1 SEHNR and CDR2 FQNEAQ (reference sequence). This CDR3 has 13 amino acids. CDR3 in amino acids: CASSFSQRPEQYF. Here the CDR3 DNA reads TGTGCCAGCAGCTTCTCCCAGCGCCCCGAGCAGTACTTC.

This chain uses TRBV11-3 with TRBJ2-7; unclear D gene. In germline, CDR1 is SGHNT, CDR2 YENEEA. The CDR3 covers 15 residues. The germline V and J ends were trimmed by 3 bases and 2 bases, with 14 bases remaining between them. The DNA of the CDR3 is TGTGCCAGCAGCTTTTCATCCCTCGGAGCCTACGAGCAGTACTTC. Its translation is CASSFSSLGAYEQYF.